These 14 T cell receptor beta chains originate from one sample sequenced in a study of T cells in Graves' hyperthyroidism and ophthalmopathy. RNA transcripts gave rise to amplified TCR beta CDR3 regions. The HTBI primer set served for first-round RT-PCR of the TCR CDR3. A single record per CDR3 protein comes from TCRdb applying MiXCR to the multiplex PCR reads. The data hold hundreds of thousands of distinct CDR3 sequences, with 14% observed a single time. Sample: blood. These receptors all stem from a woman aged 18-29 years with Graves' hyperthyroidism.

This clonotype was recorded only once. This CDR3 reads CASSVGMAGNTIYF. In DNA form, the CDR3 reads TGTGCCAGCAGCGTGGGCATGGCGGGAAACACCATATATTTT. V gene TRBV9 combines with J gene TRBJ1-3; D is undetermined. Between the trimmed V and J ends, which lost 2 bases and 4 bases, there was a span of 10 bases. Germline lookup yields CDR1 SGDLS and CDR2 YYNGEE. This CDR3 comprises 14 residues.

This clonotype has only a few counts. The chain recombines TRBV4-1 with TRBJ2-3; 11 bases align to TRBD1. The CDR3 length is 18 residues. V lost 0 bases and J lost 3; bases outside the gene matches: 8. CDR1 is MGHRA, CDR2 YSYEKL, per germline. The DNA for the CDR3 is TGCGCCAGCAGCCAAGACCAAGGGACAGGGGGGAGGACAGATACGCAGTATTTT. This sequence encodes CASSQDQGTGGRTDTQYF.

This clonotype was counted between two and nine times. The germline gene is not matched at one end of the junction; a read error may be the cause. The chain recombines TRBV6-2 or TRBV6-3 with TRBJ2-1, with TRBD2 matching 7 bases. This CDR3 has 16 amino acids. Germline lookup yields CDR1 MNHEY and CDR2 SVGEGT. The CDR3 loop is CASSDSSGISYSEQFF. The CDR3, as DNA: TGTGCCAGCAGTGACTCAAGCGGGATCTCCTACAGTGAGCAGTTCTTC.

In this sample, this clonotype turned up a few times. CDR3 sequence reads: CASSYSIDGAGNTIYF. The CDR3 DNA follows: TGTGCCAGCAGTTACTCGATTGACGGGGCTGGAAACACCATATATTTT. V is TRBV6-5 and J is TRBJ1-3; no reliable D call. The germline V gene encodes CDR1 MNHEY and CDR2 SVGAGI. The CDR3 contains 16 residues. The ends were cut back, 0 bases at V and 2 bases at J, with 11 bases in the middle.

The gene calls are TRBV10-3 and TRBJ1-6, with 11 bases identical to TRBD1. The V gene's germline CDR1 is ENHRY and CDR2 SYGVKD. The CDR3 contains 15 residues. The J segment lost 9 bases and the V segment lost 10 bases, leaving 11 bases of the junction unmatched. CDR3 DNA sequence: TGTGCCACCTCTGCCGGGACAGGGGGTCGTTCACCCCTCCACTTT. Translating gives CATSAGTGGRSPLHF.

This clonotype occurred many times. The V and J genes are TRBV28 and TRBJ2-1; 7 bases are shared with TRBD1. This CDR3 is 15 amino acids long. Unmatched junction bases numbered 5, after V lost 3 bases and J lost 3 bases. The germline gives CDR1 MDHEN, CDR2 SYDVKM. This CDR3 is CASSFGTVNYNEQFF. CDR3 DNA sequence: TGTGCCAGCAGTTTTGGGACAGTCAACTACAATGAGCAGTTCTTC.

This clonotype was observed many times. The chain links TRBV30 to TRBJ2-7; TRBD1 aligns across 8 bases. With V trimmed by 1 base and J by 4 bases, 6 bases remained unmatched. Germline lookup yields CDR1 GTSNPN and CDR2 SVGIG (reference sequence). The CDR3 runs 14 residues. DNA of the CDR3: TGTGCCTGGAGTGGGACAGGGATCGATTACGAGCAGTACTTC. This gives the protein CAWSGTGIDYEQYF.

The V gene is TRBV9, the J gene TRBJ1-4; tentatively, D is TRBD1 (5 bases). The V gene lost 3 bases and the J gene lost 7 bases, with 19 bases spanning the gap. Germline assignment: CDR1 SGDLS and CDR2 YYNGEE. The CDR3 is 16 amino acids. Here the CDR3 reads CASSAGGGTFREKLFF. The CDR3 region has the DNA TGTGCCAGCAGCGCAGGCGGGGGGACCTTTCGTGAAAAACTGTTTTTT. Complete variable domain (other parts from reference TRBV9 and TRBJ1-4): DSGVTQTPKHLITATGQRVTLRCSPRSGDLSVYWYQQSLDQGLQFLIQYYNGEERAKGNILERFSAQQFPDLHSELNLSSLELGDSALYFCASSAGGGTFREKLFFGSGTQLSVL.

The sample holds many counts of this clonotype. The CDR3 protein is CASSLEWQGHGYTF. The DNA for the CDR3 is TGTGCCAGCAGCTTGGAGTGGCAGGGGCATGGCTACACCTTC. The chain employs TRBV7-2 and TRBJ1-2, with D possibly being TRBD1 (6 bases). CDR1 and CDR2 from the germline V gene are SGHTA and FQGNSA. The V gene lost 3 bases and the J gene lost 6 bases, with 14 bases spanning the gap. The CDR3 contains 14 residues.

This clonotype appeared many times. The CDR3 sequence is CASSRHSQETQYF. The CDR3 region has the DNA TGTGCCAGCAGCAGACACAGCCAAGAGACCCAGTACTTC. J is TRBJ2-5 and V is TRBV7-8; D remains unclear. The V end lost 5 bases, the J end lost 1 base, and 8 bases lay between the germline ends. The CDR3 covers 13 residues. Germline lookup yields CDR1 SGHVS and CDR2 FQNEAQ.

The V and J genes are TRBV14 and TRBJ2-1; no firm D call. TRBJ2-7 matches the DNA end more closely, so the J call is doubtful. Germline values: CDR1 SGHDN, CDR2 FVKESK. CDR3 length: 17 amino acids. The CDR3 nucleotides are TGTGCCAGCAGCCAAGACTCCCCAGTATCTTGGAACAATGAGCAGTACTTC. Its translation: CASSQDSPVSWNNEQYF.

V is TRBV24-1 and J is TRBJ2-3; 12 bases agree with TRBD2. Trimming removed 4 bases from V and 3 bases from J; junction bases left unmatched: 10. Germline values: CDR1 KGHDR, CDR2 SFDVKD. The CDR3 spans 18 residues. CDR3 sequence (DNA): TGTGCCACCAGTGAGTCTAGCGGGAGGGCCAGGTCGACAGATACGCAGTATTTT. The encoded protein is CATSESSGRARSTDTQYF.

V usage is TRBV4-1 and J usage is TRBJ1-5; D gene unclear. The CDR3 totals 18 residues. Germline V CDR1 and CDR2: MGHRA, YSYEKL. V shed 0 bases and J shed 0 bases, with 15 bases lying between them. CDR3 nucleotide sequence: TGCGCCAGCAGCCAAGACGGGATTTGGGAGTATAGCAATCAGCCCCAGCATTTT. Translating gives CASSQDGIWEYSNQPQHF.

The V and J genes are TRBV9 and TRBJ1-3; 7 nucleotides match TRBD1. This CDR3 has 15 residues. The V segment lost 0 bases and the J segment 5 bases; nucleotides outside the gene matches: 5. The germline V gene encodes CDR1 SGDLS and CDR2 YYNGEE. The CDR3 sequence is CASSVGQQGRNTIYF. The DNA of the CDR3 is TGTGCCAGCAGCGTAGGCCAACAGGGGAGAAACACCATATATTTT.